This T cell receptor (beta chain) was obtained from a study of T cells in narcolepsy. TCRdb's table, derived via immunoSEQ multiplex PCR, lists solely in-frame clones and lacks some. The repertoire holds 28,000 or so clones, with more than 75% as singletons. V was clipped by 5 bases and J by 0 bases; unmatched bases: 13. The CDR3 contains 18 residues. Per the germline V gene, CDR1 is SGDLS and CDR2 is YYNGEE. The clonotype comes from a human donor with narcolepsy. The sample consisted of CD45RA- memory CD4+ T cells from PBMCs. The chain combines TRBV9 with TRBJ2-3, with 9 bases matching TRBD2. CDR3 residues: CASRGGLAGHASTDTQYF. CDR3 DNA: TGTGCCAGCAGGGGGGGGCTAGCGGGACACGCTAGCACAGATACGCAGTATTTT.